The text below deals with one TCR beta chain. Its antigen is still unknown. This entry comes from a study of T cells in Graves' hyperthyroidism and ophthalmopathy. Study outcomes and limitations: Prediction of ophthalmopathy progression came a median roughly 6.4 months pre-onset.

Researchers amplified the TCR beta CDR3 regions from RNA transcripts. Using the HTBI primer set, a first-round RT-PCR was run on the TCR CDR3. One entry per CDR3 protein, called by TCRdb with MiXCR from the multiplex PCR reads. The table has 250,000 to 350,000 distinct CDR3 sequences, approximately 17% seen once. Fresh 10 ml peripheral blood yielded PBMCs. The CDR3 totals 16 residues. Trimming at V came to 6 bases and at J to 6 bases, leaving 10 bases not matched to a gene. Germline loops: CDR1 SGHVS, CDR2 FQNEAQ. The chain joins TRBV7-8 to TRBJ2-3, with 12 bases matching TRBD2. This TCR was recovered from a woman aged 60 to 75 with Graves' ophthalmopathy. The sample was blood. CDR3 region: CASRPASGRAGDTQYF. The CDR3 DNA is TGTGCCAGCAGACCCGCTAGCGGGAGGGCCGGTGATACGCAGTATTTT.